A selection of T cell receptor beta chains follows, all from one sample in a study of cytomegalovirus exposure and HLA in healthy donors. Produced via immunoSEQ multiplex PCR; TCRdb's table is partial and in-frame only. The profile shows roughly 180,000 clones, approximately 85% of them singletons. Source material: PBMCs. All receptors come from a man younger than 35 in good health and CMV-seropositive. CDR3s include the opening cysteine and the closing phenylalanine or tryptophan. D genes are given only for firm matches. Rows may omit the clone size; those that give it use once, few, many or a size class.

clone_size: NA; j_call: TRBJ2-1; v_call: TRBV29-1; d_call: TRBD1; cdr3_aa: CSTLTGGVDEQFF; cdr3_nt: TGCAGCACCCTCACAGGGGGTGTGGATGAGCAGTTCTTC
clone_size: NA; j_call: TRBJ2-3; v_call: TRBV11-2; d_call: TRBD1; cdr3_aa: CASRFGDRIIADTQYF; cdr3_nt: TGTGCCAGCAGATTCGGGGACAGGATAATAGCAGATACGCAGTATTTT
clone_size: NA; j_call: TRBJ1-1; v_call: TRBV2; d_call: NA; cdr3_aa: CASSEHGAVFF; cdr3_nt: TGTGCCAGCAGTGAACATGGTGCAGTGTTCTTT
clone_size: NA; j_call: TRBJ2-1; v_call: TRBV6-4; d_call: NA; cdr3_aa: CASSDSLRGQQFF; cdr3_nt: TGTGCCAGCAGTGACTCGTTGCGGGGACAGCAGTTCTTC
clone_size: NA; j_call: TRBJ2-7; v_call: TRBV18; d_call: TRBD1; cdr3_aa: CASTPGQNYEQYF; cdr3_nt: TGTGCCAGCACTCCGGGACAGAATTACGAGCAGTACTTC
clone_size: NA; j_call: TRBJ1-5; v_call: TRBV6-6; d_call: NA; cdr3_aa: CASEERDGNQPRHF; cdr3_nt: TGTGCCAGCGAAGAGCGGGACGGCAATCAGCCCCGGCATTTT
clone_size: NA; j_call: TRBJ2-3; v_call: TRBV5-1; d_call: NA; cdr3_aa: CASSLGALPNTDTQYF; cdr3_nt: TGCGCCAGCAGCTTGGGAGCTTTACCTAACACAGATACGCAGTATTTT
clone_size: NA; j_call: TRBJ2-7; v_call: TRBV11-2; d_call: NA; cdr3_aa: CASSLGQRSYEQYF; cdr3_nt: TGTGCCAGCAGCCTAGGACAGAGAAGCTACGAGCAGTACTTC
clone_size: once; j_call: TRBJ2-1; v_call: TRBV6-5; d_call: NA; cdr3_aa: CASSSGVGANEQFF; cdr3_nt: TGTGCCAGCAGTTCAGGGGTAGGCGCCAATGAGCAGTTCTTC
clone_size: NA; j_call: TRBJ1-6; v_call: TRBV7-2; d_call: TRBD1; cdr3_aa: CASSAGDRGVGPLHF; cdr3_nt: TGTGCCAGCAGCGCAGGGGACAGGGGAGTAGGGCCCCTCCACTTT
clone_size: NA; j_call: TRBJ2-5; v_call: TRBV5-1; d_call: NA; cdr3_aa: CASSLAPETQYF; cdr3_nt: TGCGCCAGCAGCTTGGCCCCGGAGACCCAGTACTTC
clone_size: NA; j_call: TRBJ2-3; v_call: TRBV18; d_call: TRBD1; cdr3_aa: CASSPNRGDTDTQYF; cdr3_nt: TGTGCCAGCTCCCCTAACAGGGGGGACACAGATACGCAGTATTTT
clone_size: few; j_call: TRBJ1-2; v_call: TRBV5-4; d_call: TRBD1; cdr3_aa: CASSVDRDGYTF; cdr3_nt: TGTGCCAGCAGCGTTGACAGGGATGGCTACACCTTC
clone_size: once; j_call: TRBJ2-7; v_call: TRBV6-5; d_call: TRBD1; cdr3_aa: CATNLGQGGYEQYF; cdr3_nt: TGTGCCACCAACTTGGGACAGGGAGGCTACGAGCAGTACTTC
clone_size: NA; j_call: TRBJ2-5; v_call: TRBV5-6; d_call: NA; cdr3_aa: CASSLALNQETQYF; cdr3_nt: TGTGCCAGCAGCTTAGCACTAAACCAAGAGACCCAGTACTTC
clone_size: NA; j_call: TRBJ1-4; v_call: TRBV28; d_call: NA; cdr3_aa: CASSLVGAGEKLFF; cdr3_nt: TGTGCCAGCAGCCTTGTTGGGGCAGGAGAAAAACTGTTTTTT
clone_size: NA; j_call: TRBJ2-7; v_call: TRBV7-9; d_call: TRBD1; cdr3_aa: CASSQGQGREQYF; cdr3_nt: TGTGCCAGCAGCCAGGGACAGGGAAGGGAGCAGTACTTC
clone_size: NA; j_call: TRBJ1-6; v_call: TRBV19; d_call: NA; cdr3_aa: CASSRAESYNSPLHF; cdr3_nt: TGTGCCAGTTCGAGGGCTGAATCCTATAATTCACCCCTCCACTTT
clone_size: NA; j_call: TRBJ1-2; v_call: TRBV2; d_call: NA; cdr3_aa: CASTRSYGYTF; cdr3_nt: TGTGCCAGCACGAGGAGCTATGGCTACACCTTC
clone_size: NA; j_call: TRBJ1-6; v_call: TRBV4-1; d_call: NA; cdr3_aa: CASSRERGDSPLHF; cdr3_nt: TGCGCCAGCAGCCGAGAACGAGGCGATTCACCCCTCCACTTT
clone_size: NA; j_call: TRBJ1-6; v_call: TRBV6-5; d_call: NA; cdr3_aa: CASSYQTRGGNSPLHF; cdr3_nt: TGTGCCAGCAGTTACCAAACCAGGGGTGGTAATTCACCCCTCCACTTT
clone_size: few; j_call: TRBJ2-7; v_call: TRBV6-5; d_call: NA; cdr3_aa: CASSYSGGGTYEQYF; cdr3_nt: TGTGCCAGCAGTTACTCGGGAGGCGGGACCTACGAGCAGTACTTC
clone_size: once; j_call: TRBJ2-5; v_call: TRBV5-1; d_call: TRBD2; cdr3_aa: CASSPRLAGDQETQYF; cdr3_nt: TGCGCCAGCAGCCCCAGACTAGCGGGGGACCAAGAGACCCAGTACTTC
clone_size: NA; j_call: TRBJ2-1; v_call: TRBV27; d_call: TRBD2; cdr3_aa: CASSEYGAGGIYNEQFF; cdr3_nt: TGTGCCAGCAGTGAATACGGCGCGGGGGGAATCTACAATGAGCAGTTCTTC
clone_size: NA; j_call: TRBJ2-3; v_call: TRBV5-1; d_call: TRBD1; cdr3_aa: CASSLVGSVGTGHTDTQYF; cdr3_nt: TGCGCCAGCAGCTTGGTTGGTTCGGTCGGGACAGGACACACAGATACGCAGTATTTT
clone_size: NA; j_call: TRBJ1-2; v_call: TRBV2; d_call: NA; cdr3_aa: CASTAGTVMGYTF; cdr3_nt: TGTGCCAGCACCGCGGGAACAGTAATGGGCTACACCTTC
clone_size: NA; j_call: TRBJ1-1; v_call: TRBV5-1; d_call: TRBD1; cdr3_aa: CASSSLGQRKNTEAFF; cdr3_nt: TGCGCCAGCAGCTCGCTGGGACAGAGAAAGAACACTGAAGCTTTCTTT
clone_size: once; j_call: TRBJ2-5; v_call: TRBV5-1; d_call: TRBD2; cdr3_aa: CASANGLAGGASYSQETQYF; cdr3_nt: TGCGCCAGCGCTAATGGACTAGCGGGGGGTGCCTCGTATTCCCAAGAGACCCAGTACTTC
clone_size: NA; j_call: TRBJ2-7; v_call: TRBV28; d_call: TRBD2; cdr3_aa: CASSLRPSGGFGYEQYF; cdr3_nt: TGTGCCAGCAGTTTGCGACCTAGCGGGGGGTTTGGATACGAGCAGTACTTC
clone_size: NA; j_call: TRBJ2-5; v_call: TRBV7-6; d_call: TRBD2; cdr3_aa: CASSLGAGAKETQYF; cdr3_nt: TGTGCCAGCAGCTTAGGAGCGGGGGCTAAAGAGACCCAGTACTTC
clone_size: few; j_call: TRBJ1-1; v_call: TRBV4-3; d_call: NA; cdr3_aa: CASSQDIEANTEAFF; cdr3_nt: TGCGCCAGCAGCCAAGATATTGAAGCAAACACTGAAGCTTTCTTT
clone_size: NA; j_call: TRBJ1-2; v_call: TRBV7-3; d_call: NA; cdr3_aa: CASSSPGGAQTF; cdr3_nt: TGTGCCAGCAGCTCCCCCGGGGGGGCTCAGACCTTC
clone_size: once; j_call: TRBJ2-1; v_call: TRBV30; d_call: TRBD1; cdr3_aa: CAGMKQGVIYNEQFF; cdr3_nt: TGTGCCGGAATGAAGCAGGGGGTAATCTACAATGAGCAGTTCTTC
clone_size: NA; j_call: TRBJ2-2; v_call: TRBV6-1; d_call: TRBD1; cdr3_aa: CASTDRGVDTGELFF; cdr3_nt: TGTGCCAGCACGGACAGGGGGGTCGATACCGGGGAGCTGTTTTTT
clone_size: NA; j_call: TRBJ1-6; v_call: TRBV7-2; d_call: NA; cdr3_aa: CASSLVGSNSPLHF; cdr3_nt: TGTGCCAGCAGCTTAGTGGGCAGTAATTCACCCCTCCACTTT
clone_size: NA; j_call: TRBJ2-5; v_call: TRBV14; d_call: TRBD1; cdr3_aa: CASSQHPRLGTGSIETQYF; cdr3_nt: TGTGCCAGCAGCCAACACCCGAGGCTAGGGACAGGGTCCATCGAGACCCAGTACTTC
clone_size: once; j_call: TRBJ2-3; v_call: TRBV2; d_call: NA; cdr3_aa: CASTSADTQYF; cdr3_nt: TGTGCCAGCACCTCAGCGGATACGCAGTATTTT
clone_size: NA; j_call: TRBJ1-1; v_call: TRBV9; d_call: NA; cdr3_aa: CASSVVPGGVNTEAFF; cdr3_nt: TGTGCCAGCAGCGTAGTTCCCGGGGGAGTAAACACTGAAGCTTTCTTT
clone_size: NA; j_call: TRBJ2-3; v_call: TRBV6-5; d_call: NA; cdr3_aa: CASSSRGGVSTDTQYF; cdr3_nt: TGTGCCAGCAGTTCTAGAGGGGGGGTTAGCACAGATACGCAGTATTTT
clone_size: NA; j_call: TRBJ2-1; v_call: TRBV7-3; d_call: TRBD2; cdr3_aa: CASSRTSGGEYEQFF; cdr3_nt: TGTGCCAGCAGCCGCACTAGCGGGGGAGAGTATGAGCAGTTCTTC
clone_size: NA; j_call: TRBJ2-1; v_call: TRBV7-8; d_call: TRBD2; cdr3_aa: CASSLGRGGTYNEQFF; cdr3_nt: TGTGCCAGCAGCTTAGGGCGGGGGGGGACCTACAATGAGCAGTTCTTC
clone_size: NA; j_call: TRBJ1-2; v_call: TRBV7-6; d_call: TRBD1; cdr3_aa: CASSYGPGTGDYGYTF; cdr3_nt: TGTGCCAGCAGCTACGGTCCCGGGACAGGGGACTATGGCTACACCTTC
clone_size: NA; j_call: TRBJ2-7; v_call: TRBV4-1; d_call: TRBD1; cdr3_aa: CASSQVTGSSYEQYF; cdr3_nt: TGCGCCAGCAGCCAAGTGACAGGGAGCTCCTACGAGCAGTACTTC
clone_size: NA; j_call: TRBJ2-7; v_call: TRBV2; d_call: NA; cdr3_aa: CASSEALGAPPLWEQYF; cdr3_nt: TGTGCCAGCAGTGAAGCGCTGGGGGCCCCCCCTCTCTGGGAGCAGTACTTC